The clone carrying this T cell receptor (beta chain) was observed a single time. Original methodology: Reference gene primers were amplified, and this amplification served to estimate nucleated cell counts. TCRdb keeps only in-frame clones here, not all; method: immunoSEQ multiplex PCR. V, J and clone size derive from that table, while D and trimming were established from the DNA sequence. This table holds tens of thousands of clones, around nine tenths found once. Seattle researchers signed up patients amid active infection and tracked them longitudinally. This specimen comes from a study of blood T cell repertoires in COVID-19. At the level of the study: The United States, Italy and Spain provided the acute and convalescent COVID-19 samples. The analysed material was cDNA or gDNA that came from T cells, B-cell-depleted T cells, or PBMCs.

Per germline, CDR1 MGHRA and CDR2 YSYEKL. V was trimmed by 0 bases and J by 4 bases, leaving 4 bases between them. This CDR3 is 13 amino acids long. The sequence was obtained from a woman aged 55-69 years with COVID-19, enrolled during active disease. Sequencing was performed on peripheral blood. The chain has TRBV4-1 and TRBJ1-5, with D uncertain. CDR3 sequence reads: CASSQERNQPQHF. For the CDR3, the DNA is TGCGCCAGCAGCCAAGAACGGAATCAGCCCCAGCATTTT.